Listed below are T cell receptor beta chains from one sample, sequenced in a study of CD8 T cells in ankylosing spondylitis. TCRdb re-called the 5' RACE reads through MiXCR, storing one row per CDR3 protein. The table lists hundreds of thousands of distinct CDR3 sequences, about 12% of them singletons. The sample comprised blood, either unsorted or a sorted T cell fraction (not recorded which). The receptors shown here come from a male donor with ankylosing spondylitis. The CDR3 runs from the conserved cysteine through the conserved F or W. The order of the fields is V gene, D gene, J gene, clone size, CDR3 protein, CDR3 DNA. D genes are given only for firm matches. Clone size is not always given. Where it is, it says once, few, many or a class for expanded clones.

TRBV10-3	TRBD2	TRBJ2-1	few	CAISEGASGVYNEQFF	TGTGCCATCAGTGAGGGGGCTAGCGGGGTCTACAATGAGCAGTTCTTC
TRBV28	NA	TRBJ2-7	NA	CASSLVVDSPYEQYF	TGTGCCAGCAGTTTAGTGGTGGACTCTCCGTACGAGCAGTACTTC
TRBV29-1	TRBD2	TRBJ2-3	many	CSVLLAGIDTQYF	TGCAGCGTTTTACTAGCGGGCATAGATACGCAGTATTTT
TRBV5-1	TRBD2	TRBJ2-1	few	CASSLEGFTSGREQFF	TGCGCCAGCAGCTTAGAAGGGTTTACTAGCGGGAGAGAGCAGTTCTTC
TRBV20-1	NA	TRBJ2-1	few	CSARTSNEQFF	TGCAGTGCCCGAACCAGTAATGAGCAGTTCTTC
TRBV5-1	NA	TRBJ1-1	few	CASSQYQNTEAFF	TGCGCCAGCAGCCAGTACCAGAACACTGAAGCTTTCTTT
TRBV11-2	TRBD1	TRBJ2-3	many	CASSRFLPGQARVDTQYF	TGTGCCAGCAGCCGTTTCCTTCCGGGACAGGCTAGGGTAGATACGCAGTATTTT
TRBV20-1	NA	TRBJ2-5	NA	CSARDLKGGEETQYF	TGCAGTGCTAGAGATCTCAAAGGAGGGGAAGAGACCCAGTACTTC
TRBV10-3	NA	TRBJ2-1	many	CAISESRSEQFF	TGTGCCATCAGTGAGTCAAGGAGTGAGCAGTTCTTC
TRBV5-1	TRBD1	TRBJ1-1	NA	CASSLRGQTNLEAFF	TGCGCCAGCAGCTTGCGGGGACAGACTAATCTTGAAGCTTTCTTT
TRBV20-1	NA	TRBJ2-3	NA	CSARDLGTGTDTQYF	TGCAGTGCTAGAGATCTCGGGACGGGCACAGATACGCAGTATTTT
TRBV6-2/TRBV6-3	NA	TRBJ1-5	few	CASSYSYTQGRNQPQHF	TGTGCCAGCAGTTACTCTTACACCCAAGGCCGGAATCAGCCCCAGCATTTT
TRBV12-3/TRBV12-4	NA	TRBJ1-2	NA	CASSWGRTNYGYTF	TGTGCCAGCAGTTGGGGCAGGACTAACTATGGCTACACCTTC
TRBV12-3/TRBV12-4	NA	TRBJ1-1	many	CASSPTGEAFF	TGTGCCAGCAGCCCTACAGGGGAAGCTTTCTTT
TRBV30	NA	TRBJ2-2	NA	CAWQPRGRVNTGELFF	TGTGCCTGGCAACCTCGCGGCAGGGTGAACACCGGGGAGCTGTTTTTT
TRBV7-2	NA	TRBJ2-7	NA	CASSRDTYEQYF	TGTGCCAGCAGCCGAGACACCTACGAGCAGTACTTC
TRBV7-2	NA	TRBJ2-3	NA	CASSLSGSDTQYF	TGTGCCAGCAGCTTAAGTGGGAGTGATACGCAGTATTTT
TRBV9	NA	TRBJ1-5	NA	CASSPEGEGNQPQHF	TGTGCCAGCAGCCCTGAGGGGGAGGGCAATCAGCCCCAGCATTTT
TRBV29-1	NA	TRBJ2-2	NA	CSVDGPGLGDTGELFF	TGCAGCGTTGATGGTCCGGGTCTGGGGGACACCGGGGAGCTGTTTTTT
TRBV5-1	NA	TRBJ2-3	many	CASKVGQAADTQYF	TGCGCCAGCAAAGTGGGGCAGGCCGCCGATACGCAGTATTTT
TRBV5-6	NA	TRBJ1-1	few	CASSLYLMGNTEAFF	TGTGCCAGCAGCTTGTATCTTATGGGGAATACTGAAGCTTTCTTT
TRBV5-1	NA	TRBJ2-1	few	CASSSGSVNEQFF	TGCGCCAGCAGCTCCGGAAGCGTAAATGAGCAGTTCTTC
TRBV20-1	TRBD1	TRBJ1-1	NA	CSAWRTGDTEAFF	TGCAGTGCGTGGCGGACAGGGGACACTGAAGCTTTCTTT
TRBV13	TRBD2	TRBJ2-7	NA	CASSLGRPGYEQYF	TGTGCCAGCAGCCTCGGGAGGCCCGGGTACGAGCAGTACTTC
TRBV2	TRBD2	TRBJ2-3	NA	CASTKASGRGTDTQYF	TGTGCCAGCACCAAGGCTAGCGGGAGGGGCACAGATACGCAGTATTTT
TRBV5-1	NA	TRBJ2-1	few	CASSLRQSTYNEQFF	TGCGCCAGCAGCTTGAGACAGAGTACCTACAATGAGCAGTTCTTC
TRBV10-3	TRBD1	TRBJ2-7	once	CAISEGTGGKYEQYF	TGTGCCATCAGCGAGGGGACAGGGGGCAAATACGAGCAGTACTTC
TRBV5-1	NA	TRBJ2-3	NA	CASTPTVSTDTQYF	TGCGCCAGCACCCCCACGGTGAGCACAGATACGCAGTATTTT
TRBV20-1	TRBD2	TRBJ2-3	NA	CSADTIAGGFRDTQYF	TGCAGTGCTGATACAATAGCGGGAGGGTTTCGGGATACGCAGTATTTT
TRBV5-1	NA	TRBJ2-5	many	CASSLGQRQETQYF	TGCGCCAGCAGCTTGGGACAGAGACAAGAGACCCAGTACTTC
TRBV19	TRBD2	TRBJ2-7	NA	CASSILAGDSYEQYF	TGTGCCAGTAGTATCTTAGCGGGGGACTCCTACGAGCAGTACTTC
TRBV29-1	NA	TRBJ1-4	NA	CSAHFGSRNEKLFF	TGCAGCGCCCATTTCGGAAGCCGTAATGAAAAACTGTTTTTT
TRBV11-1	TRBD1	TRBJ2-6	NA	CASSFGDRSSFSGANVLTF	TGTGCCAGCAGCTTTGGGGACAGGTCCTCCTTCTCTGGGGCCAACGTCCTGACTTTC
TRBV7-6	NA	TRBJ1-2	few	CASSFGSSNYGYTF	TGTGCCAGCAGCTTTGGATCGTCTAACTATGGCTACACCTTC
TRBV6-5	NA	TRBJ1-1	few	CASSYLVENTEAFF	TGTGCCAGCAGTTATCTCGTTGAGAACACTGAAGCTTTCTTT
TRBV5-1	TRBD2	TRBJ2-5	NA	CASKDPGGRETQYF	TGCGCCAGCAAGGACCCGGGAGGGCGAGAGACCCAGTACTTC
TRBV6-2/TRBV6-3	TRBD1	TRBJ2-2	NA	CASSYPSGTGVNTGELFF	TGTGCCAGCAGTTACCCTTCCGGGACAGGGGTGAACACCGGGGAGCTGTTTTTT
TRBV10-3	NA	TRBJ2-1	NA	CAISGPRFSNGSYNEQFF	TGTGCCATCAGTGGGCCTCGGTTCTCCAATGGGTCCTACAATGAGCAGTTCTTC
TRBV10-3	NA	TRBJ2-1	many	CATLGGRQGNDEQFF	TGTGCCACCCTGGGGGGTAGGCAGGGTAACGATGAGCAGTTCTTC
TRBV10-3	NA	TRBJ1-2	few	CAISSVAASNYGYTF	TGTGCCATCAGCTCCGTGGCAGCCTCTAACTATGGCTACACCTTC